This TCR beta chain was observed in a study of cytomegalovirus exposure and HLA in healthy donors. Background on the study: From HLA-typed donors, an early data release held about 92 million unique TCRs.

Germline CDR1 and CDR2: LNHDA and SQIVND (reference sequence). Trimming stripped 7 bases from V and 5 bases from J, with 19 bases between. This CDR3 comprises 15 residues. In the PCR, 60 Vbeta and 13 Jbeta primers were used. Assay: immunoSEQ multiplex PCR; the TCRdb copy retains only in-frame clones and omits some. The table lists about 190,000 clones, over 70% of them singletons. The TCR comes from a woman aged 18-30 years in good health and CMV-seronegative. The chain has TRBV19 and TRBJ2-3, with a weak D call TRBD2 (5 bases). Input material: PBMCs. Written as DNA, the CDR3 is TGTGCCAGTACCACGGAGGTGGCCTCCCTAGATACGCAGTATTTT. Protein sequence: CASTTEVASLDTQYF.